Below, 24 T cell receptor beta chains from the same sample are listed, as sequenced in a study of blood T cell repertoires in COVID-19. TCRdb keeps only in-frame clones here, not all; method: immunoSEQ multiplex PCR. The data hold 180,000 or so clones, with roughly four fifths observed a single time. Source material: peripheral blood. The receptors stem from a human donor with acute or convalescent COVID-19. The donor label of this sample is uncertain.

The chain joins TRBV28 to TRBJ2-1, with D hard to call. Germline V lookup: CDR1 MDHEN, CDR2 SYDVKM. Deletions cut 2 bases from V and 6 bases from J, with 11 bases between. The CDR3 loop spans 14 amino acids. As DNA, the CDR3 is TGTGCCAGCAGTTTACCCCAGGTGGGCAATGAGCAGTTCTTC. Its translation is CASSLPQVGNEQFF.

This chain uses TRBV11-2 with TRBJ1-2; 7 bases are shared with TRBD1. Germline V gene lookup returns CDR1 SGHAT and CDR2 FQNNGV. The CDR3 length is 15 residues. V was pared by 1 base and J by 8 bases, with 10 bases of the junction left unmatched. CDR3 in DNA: TGTGCCAGCAGCTTAGGGCAGGGGGGATCCCCCGGCTACACCTTC. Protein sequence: CASSLGQGGSPGYTF.

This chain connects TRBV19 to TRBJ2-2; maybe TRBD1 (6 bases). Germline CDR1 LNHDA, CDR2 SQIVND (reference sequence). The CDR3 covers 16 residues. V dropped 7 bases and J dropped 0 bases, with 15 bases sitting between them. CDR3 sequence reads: CASIPSGTTNTGELFF. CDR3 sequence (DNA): TGTGCCAGTATCCCTTCCGGGACAACGAACACCGGGGAGCTGTTTTTT.

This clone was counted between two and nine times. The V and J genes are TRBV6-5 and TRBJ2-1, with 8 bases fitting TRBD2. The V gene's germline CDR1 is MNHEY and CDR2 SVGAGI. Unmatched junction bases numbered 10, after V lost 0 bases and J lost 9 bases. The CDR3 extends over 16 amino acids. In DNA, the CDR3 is TGTGCCAGCAGTTACTCGAGTCGGGGGGGAATTGGTGAGCAGTTCTTC. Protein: CASSYSSRGGIGEQFF.

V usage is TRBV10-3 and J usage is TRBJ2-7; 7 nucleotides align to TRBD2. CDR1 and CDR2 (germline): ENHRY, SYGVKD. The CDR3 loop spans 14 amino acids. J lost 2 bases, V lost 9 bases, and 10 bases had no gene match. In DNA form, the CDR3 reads TGTGCCATTAAAGAAACGGGGGGTACCTACGAGCAGTACTTC. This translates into CAIKETGGTYEQYF.

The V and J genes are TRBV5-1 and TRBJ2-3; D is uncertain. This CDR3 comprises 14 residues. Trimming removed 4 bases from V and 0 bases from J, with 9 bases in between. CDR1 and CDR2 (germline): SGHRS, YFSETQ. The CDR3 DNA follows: TGCGCCAGCAGCATCCTATCTAGCACAGATACGCAGTATTTT. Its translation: CASSILSSTDTQYF.

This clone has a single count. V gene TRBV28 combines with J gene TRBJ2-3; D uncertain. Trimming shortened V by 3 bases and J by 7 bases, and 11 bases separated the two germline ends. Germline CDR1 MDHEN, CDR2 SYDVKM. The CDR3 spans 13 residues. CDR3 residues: CASSFPPANTQYF. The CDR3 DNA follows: TGTGCCAGCAGTTTCCCTCCAGCGAATACGCAGTATTTT.

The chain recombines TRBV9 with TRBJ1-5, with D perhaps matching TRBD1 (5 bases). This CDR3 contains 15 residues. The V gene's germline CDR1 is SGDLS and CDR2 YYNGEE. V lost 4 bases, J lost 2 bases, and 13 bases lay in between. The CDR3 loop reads CASSLRGDGNQPQHF. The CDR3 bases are TGTGCCAGCAGCCTACGGGGGGACGGCAATCAGCCCCAGCATTTT.

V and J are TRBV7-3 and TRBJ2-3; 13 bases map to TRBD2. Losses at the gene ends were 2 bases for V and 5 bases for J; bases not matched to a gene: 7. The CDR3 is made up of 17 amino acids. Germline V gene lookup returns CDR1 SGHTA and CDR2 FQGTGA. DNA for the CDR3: TGTGCCAGCAGCTTAGGAGCCGGGACTAGCGGGATAGATACGCAGTATTTT. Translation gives CASSLGAGTSGIDTQYF.

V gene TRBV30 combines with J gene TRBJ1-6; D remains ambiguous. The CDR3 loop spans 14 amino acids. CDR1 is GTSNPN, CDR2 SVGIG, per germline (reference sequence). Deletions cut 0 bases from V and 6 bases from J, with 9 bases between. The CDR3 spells CAWSVRQPNSPLHF. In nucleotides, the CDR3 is TGTGCCTGGAGTGTTCGACAACCTAATTCACCCCTCCACTTT.

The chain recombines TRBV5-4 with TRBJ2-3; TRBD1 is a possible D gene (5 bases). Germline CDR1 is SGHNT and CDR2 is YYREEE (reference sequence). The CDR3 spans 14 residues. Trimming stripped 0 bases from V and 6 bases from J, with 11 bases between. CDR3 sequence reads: CASSLGGESDTQYF. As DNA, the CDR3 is TGTGCCAGCAGCTTGGGGGGCGAATCGGATACGCAGTATTTT.

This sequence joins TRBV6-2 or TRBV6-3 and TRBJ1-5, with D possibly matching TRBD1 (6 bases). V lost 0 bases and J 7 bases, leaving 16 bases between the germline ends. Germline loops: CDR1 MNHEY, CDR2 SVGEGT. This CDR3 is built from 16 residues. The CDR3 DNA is TGTGCCAGCAGTTACTCGGGTGGGGGCGGGCGGCAGCCCCAGCATTTT. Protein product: CASSYSGGGGRQPQHF.

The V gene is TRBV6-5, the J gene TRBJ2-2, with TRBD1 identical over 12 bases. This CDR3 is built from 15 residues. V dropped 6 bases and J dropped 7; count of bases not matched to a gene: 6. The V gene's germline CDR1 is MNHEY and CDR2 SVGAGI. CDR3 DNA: TGTGCCAGCAGGCCGGGACAGGGGGCCGGCGGGGAGCTGTTTTTT. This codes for CASRPGQGAGGELFF.

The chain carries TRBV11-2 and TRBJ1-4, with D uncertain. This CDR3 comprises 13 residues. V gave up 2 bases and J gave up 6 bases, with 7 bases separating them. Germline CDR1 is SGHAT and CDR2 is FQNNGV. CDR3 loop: CASSLSGYEKLFF. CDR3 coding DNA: TGTGCCAGCAGCTTAAGCGGCTATGAAAAACTGTTTTTT.

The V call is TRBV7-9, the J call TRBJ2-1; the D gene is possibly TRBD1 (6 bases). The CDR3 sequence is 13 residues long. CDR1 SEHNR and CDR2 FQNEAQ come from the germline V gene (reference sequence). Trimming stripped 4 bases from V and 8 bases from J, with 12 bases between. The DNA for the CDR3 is TGTGCCAGCAGCTCCGACAGGACTCATGAGCAGTTCTTC. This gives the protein CASSSDRTHEQFF.

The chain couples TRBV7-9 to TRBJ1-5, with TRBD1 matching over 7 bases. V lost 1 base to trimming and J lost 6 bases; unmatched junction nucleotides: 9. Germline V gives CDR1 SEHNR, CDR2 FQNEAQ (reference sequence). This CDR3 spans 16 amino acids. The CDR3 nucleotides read TGTGCCAGCAGCTTAGATCGGGCAGGGGGGTTTCAGCCCCAGCATTTT. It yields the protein CASSLDRAGGFQPQHF.

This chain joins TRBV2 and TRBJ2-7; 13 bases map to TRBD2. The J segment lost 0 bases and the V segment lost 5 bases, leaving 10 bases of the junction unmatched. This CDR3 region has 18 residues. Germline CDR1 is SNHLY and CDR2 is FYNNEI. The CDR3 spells CASSPELAGGPFSYEQYF. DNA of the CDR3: TGTGCCAGCAGTCCGGAACTAGCGGGAGGGCCCTTCTCCTACGAGCAGTACTTC.

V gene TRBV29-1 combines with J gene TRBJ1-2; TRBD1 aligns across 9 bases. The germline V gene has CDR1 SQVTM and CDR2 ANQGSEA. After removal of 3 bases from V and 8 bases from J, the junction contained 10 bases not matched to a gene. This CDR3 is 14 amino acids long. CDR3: CSVDVGTGFGGYTF. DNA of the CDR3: TGCAGCGTTGACGTGGGGACAGGGTTCGGGGGCTACACCTTC.

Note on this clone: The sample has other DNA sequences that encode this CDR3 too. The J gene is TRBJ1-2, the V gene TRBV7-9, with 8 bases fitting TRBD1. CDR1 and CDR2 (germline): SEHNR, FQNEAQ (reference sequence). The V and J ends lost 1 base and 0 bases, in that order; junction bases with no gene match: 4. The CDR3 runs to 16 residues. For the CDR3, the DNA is TGTGCCAGCAGCTTAGGGGGACAGGAGGCTAACTATGGCTACACCTTC. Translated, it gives CASSLGGQEANYGYTF.

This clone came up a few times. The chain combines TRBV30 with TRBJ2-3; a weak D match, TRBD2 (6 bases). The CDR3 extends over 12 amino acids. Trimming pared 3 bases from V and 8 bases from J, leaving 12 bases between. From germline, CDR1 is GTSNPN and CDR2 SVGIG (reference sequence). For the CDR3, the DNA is TGTGCCTGGAGGGGGGGTTTTGTTACGCAGTATTTT. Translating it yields CAWRGGFVTQYF.

CDR3: CASSKGVGSYEQYF. CDR3 DNA sequence: TGTGCCAGTAGTAAGGGGGTGGGCTCCTACGAGCAGTACTTC. The chain recombines TRBV19 with TRBJ2-7, with TRBD1 as a possible D gene (6 bases). The CDR3 runs to 14 residues. Germline loops: CDR1 LNHDA, CDR2 SQIVND (reference sequence). Trimming removed 4 bases at V and 0 bases at J, with 10 bases between.

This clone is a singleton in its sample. The CDR3: CASSLETGSEQYF. The CDR3 nucleotides read TGTGCCAGCAGCTTGGAGACAGGGTCGGAGCAGTACTTC. This chain uses TRBV7-6 with TRBJ2-7; 7 bases line up with TRBD1. After removal of 3 bases from V and 7 bases from J, the junction contained 6 bases not matched to a gene. The CDR3 length is 13 residues. CDR1 and CDR2 from the germline V gene are SGHVS and FNYEAQ.

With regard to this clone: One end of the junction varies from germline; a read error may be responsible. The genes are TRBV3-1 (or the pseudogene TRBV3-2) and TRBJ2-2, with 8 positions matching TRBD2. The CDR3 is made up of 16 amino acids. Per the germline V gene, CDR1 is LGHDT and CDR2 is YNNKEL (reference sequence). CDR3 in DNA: TGTGCCAGCAGACAAGGCACTAGCGGGAACACCGGGGAGCTGTTTTTT. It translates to CASRQGTSGNTGELFF.

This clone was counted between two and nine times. In DNA, the CDR3 is TGTGCCAGCAGGAAAGAGGGCGGGAGGCTCTCTGGGACCGGGGAGCTGTTTTTT. Its protein is CASRKEGGRLSGTGELFF. The chain uses TRBV2 and TRBJ2-2; 8 bases line up with TRBD2. CDR1 is SNHLY and CDR2 is FYNNEI in the germline V gene. V lost 6 bases, J lost 5 bases, and 17 bases stayed unmatched. The CDR3 is made up of 18 amino acids.